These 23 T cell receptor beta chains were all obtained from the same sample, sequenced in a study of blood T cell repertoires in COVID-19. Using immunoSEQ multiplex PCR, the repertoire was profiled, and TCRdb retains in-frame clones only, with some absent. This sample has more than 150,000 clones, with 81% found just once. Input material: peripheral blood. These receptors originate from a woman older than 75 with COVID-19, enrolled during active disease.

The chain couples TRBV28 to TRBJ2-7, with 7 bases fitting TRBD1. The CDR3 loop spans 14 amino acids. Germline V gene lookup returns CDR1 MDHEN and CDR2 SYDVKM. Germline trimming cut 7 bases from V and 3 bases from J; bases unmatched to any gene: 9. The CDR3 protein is CASTAGGRFYEQYF. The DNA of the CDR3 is TGTGCCAGCACTGCAGGGGGACGATTCTACGAGCAGTACTTC.

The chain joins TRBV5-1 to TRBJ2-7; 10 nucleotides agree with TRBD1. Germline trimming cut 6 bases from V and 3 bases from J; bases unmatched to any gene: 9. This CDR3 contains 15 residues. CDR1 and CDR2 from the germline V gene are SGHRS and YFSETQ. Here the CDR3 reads CASTHGQGGFYEQYF. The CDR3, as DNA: TGCGCCAGCACCCACGGACAGGGGGGTTTCTACGAGCAGTACTTC. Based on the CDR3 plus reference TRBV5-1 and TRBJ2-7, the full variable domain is KAGVTQTPRYLIKTRGQQVTLSCSPISGHRSVSWYQQTPGQGLQFLFEYFSETQRNKGNFPGRFSGRQFSNSRSEMNVSTLELGDSALYLCASTHGQGGFYEQYFGPGTRLTVT.

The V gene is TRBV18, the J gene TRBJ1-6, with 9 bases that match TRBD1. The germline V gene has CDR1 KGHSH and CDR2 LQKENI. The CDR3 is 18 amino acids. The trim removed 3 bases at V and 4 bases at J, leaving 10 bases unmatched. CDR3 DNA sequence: TGTGCCAGCTCACCTAATCCCCCGGGACAGGGTTATAATTCACCCCTCCACTTT. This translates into CASSPNPPGQGYNSPLHF. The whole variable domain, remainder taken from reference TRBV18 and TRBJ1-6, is NAGVMQNPRHLVRRRGQEARLRCSPMKGHSHVYWYRQLPEEGLKFMVYLQKENIIDESGMPKERFSAEFPKEGPSILRIQQVVRGDSAAYFCASSPNPPGQGYNSPLHFGNGTRLTVT.

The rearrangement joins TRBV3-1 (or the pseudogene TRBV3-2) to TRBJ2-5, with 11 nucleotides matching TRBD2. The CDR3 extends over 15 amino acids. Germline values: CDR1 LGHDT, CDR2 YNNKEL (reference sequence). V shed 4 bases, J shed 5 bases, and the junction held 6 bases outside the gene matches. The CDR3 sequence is CASSRRLAGKETQYF. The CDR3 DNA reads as TGTGCCAGCAGCCGGCGACTAGCGGGGAAGGAGACCCAGTACTTC.

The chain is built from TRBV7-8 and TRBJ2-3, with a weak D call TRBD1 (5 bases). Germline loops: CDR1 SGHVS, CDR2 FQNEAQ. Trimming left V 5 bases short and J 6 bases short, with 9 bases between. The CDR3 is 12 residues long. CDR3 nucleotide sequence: TGTGCCAGCAGCCCAAACAGGGATACGCAGTATTTT. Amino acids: CASSPNRDTQYF.

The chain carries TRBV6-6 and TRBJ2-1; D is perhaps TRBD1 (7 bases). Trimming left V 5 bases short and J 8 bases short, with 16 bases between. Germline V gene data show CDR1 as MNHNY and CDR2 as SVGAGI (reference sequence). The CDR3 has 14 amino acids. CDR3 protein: CASSRRQGGDEQFF. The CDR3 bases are TGTGCCAGCAGTCGCAGACAGGGAGGCGATGAGCAGTTCTTC.

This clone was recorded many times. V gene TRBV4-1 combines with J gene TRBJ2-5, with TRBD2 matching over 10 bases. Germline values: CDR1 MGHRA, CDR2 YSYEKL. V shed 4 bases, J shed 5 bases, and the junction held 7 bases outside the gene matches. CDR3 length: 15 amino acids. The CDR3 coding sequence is TGCGCCAGCAGCCTAGGGACTAGCGTAGGGGAGACCCAGTACTTC. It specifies CASSLGTSVGETQYF.

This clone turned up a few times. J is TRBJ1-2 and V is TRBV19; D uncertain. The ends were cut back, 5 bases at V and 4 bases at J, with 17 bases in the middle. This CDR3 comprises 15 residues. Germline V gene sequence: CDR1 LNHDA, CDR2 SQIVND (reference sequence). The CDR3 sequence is CASSPLPITSYGYTF. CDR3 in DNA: TGTGCCAGTAGTCCTCTACCTATTACGAGCTATGGCTACACCTTC.

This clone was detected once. For the CDR3, the DNA is TGTGCCAGCAGTTTAAGGACAGCTAACACCGGGGAGCTGTTTTTT. This codes for CASSLRTANTGELFF. V and J are TRBV28 and TRBJ2-2; tentative D call: TRBD1 (6 bases). This CDR3 spans 15 amino acids. The germline CDR1 and CDR2 sequences are MDHEN and SYDVKM. The V and J ends lost 2 bases and 2 bases respectively, with 9 bases between them.

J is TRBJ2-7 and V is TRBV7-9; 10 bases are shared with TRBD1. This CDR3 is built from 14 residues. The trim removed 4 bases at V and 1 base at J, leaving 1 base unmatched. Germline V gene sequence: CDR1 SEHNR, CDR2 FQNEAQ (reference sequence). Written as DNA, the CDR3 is TGTGCCAGCAGCTGGGGACAGGGGTCCTACGAGCAGTACTTC. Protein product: CASSWGQGSYEQYF.

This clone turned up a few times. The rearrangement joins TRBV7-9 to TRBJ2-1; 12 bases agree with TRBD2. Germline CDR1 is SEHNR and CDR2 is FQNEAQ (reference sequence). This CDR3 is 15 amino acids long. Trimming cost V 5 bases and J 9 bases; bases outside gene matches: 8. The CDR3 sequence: CASSPTSGGRSEQFF. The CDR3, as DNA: TGTGCCAGCAGCCCGACTAGCGGGGGAAGGAGTGAGCAGTTCTTC. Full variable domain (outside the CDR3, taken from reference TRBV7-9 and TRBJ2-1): DTGVSQNPRHKITKRGQNVTFRCDPISEHNRLYWYRQTLGQGPEFLTYFQNEAQLEKSRLLSDRFSAERPKGSFSTLEIQRTEQGDSAMYLCASSPTSGGRSEQFFGPGTRLTVL.

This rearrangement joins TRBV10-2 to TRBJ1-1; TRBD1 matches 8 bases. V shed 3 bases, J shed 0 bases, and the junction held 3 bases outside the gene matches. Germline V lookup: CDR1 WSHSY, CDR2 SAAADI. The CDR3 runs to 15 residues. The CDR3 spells CASSDRGPVNTEAFF. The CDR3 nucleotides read TGCGCCAGCAGTGACAGGGGGCCCGTGAACACTGAAGCTTTCTTT.

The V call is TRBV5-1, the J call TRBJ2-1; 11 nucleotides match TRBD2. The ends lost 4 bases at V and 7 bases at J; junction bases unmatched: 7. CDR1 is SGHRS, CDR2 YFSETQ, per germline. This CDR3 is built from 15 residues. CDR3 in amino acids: CASSPVAGGPNEQFF. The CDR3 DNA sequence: TGCGCCAGCAGCCCTGTAGCGGGAGGGCCTAATGAGCAGTTCTTC. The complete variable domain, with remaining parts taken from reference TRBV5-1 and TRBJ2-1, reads KAGVTQTPRYLIKTRGQQVTLSCSPISGHRSVSWYQQTPGQGLQFLFEYFSETQRNKGNFPGRFSGRQFSNSRSEMNVSTLELGDSALYLCASSPVAGGPNEQFFGPGTRLTVL.

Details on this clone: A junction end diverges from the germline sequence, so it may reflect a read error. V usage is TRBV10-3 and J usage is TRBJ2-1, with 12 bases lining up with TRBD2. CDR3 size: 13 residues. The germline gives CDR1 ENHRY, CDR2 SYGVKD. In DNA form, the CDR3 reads TGTGCCATCAGTGAGCGGACTAGCGGGACTCTGCTCTTC. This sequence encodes CAISERTSGTLLF.

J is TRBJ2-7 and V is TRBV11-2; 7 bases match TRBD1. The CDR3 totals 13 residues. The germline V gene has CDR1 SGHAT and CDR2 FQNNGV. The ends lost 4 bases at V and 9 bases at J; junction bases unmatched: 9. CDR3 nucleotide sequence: TGTGCCAGCAGCTCTACAGGGGCTACCAGGCAGTACTTC. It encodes CASSSTGATRQYF.

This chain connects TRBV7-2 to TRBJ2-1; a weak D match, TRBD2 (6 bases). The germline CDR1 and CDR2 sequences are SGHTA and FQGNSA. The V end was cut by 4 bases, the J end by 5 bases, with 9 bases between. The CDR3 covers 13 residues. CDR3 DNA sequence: TGTGCCAGCAGCTCGGGACTCCACAATGAGCAGTTCTTC. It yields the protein CASSSGLHNEQFF.

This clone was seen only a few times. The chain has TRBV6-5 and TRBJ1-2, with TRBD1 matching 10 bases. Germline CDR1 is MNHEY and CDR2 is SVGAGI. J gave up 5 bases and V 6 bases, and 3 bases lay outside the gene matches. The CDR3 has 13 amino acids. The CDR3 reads CASRTGGMYGYTF. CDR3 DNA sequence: TGTGCCAGCAGGACAGGGGGCATGTATGGCTACACCTTC.

CDR3 amino acids: CASKLTPTYEQYF. The CDR3 bases are TGCGCCAGCAAACTGACTCCGACCTACGAGCAGTACTTC. The V gene is TRBV5-1, the J gene TRBJ2-7; D not certain. V gave up 6 bases and J gave up 2 bases, with 12 bases separating them. The CDR3 consists of 13 residues. CDR1 is SGHRS and CDR2 is YFSETQ in the germline V gene.

The CDR3 DNA sequence: TGTGCCAGCAGCCAAGGTTTAAGCGGGTACACCGGGGAGCTGTTTTTT. Translated: CASSQGLSGYTGELFF. The rearrangement links TRBV14 to TRBJ2-2; perhaps TRBD2 as D (6 bases). Trimming took 1 base from V and 3 from J, leaving 12 bases between them. The CDR3 runs to 16 residues. Germline V CDR1 and CDR2: SGHDN, FVKESK.

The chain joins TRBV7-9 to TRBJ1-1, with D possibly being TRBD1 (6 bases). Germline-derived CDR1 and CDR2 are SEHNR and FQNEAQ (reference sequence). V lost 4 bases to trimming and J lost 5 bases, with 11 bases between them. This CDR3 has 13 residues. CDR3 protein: CASSWPDRTEAFF. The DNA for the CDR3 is TGTGCCAGCAGCTGGCCCGACAGGACTGAAGCTTTCTTT.

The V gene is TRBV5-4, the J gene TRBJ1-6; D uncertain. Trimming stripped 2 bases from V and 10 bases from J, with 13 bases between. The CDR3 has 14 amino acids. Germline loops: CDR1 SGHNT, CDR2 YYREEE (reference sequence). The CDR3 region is CASSFHNGPSPLHF. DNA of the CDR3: TGTGCCAGCAGCTTTCATAACGGTCCCTCACCCCTCCACTTT.

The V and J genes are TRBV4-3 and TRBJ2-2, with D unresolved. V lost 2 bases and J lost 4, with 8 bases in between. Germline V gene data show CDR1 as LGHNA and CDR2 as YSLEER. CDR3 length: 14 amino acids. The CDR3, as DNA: TGCGCCAGCAGCCAATTCCCAGGCACCGGGGAGCTGTTTTTT. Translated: CASSQFPGTGELFF.

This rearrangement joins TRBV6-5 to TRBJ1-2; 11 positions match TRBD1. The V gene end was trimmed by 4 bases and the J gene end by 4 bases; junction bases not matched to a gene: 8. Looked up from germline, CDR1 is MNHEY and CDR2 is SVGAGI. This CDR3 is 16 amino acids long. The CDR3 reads CASSSRGTGGIYGYTF. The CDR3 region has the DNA TGTGCCAGCAGTTCTCGGGGGACAGGGGGAATCTATGGCTACACCTTC.